Following are 16 T cell receptor beta chains from one sample sequenced in a study of cytomegalovirus exposure and HLA in healthy donors (dated by TCRdb to the late 2010s). The method was the immunoSEQ multiplex PCR assay. The immuneACCESS repertoire file appears here via TCRdb, limited to in-frame rearrangements. These files lack a portion of the clones; in checked studies, under half of the deficit traces to unresolved V genes, and the cause of the others is not known. This sample has approximately 72,000 clones in its table, and 94% of those were observed once. The top ten clones comprise around 0.65% of the sample. The material sequenced was PBMCs. These receptors were obtained from a woman under 30 in good health and CMV-seronegative.

CDR3 in amino acids: CASSLRTGLGTEAFF. CDR3 bases: TGTGCCAGCAGCCTCAGGACAGGGTTGGGCACTGAAGCTTTCTTT. This chain joins TRBV11-2 and TRBJ1-1, with 8 bases identical to TRBD1. The CDR3 loop spans 15 amino acids. Trimming at V came to 5 bases and at J to 4 bases, leaving 9 bases not matched to a gene. The germline CDR1 and CDR2 sequences are SGHAT and FQNNGV.

The chain employs TRBV7-9 and TRBJ2-3, with D tentatively TRBD2 (6 bases). Germline V CDR1 and CDR2: SEHNR, FQNEAQ (reference sequence). With 8 bases removed from V and 6 bases from J, the gap between germline ends came to 15 bases. CDR3 length equals 13 residues. The CDR3: CASPWDSSDTQYF. The DNA of the CDR3 is TGTGCCAGCCCTTGGGACTCCTCGGATACGCAGTATTTT.

This sequence joins TRBV2 and TRBJ1-5; D possibly corresponds to TRBD1 (5 bases). The CDR3 runs to 15 residues. The germline CDR1 and CDR2 sequences are SNHLY and FYNNEI. Trimming removed 6 bases at V and 0 bases at J, with 12 bases between. The CDR3 DNA reads TGTGCCAGCAGCGGGGGGGTGGTTAGCAATCAGCCCCAGCATTTT. It encodes CASSGGVVSNQPQHF.

The chain carries TRBV2 and TRBJ1-2; 11 bases fit TRBD1. The CDR3 sequence is 14 residues long. The J segment lost 6 bases and the V segment lost 4 bases, leaving 4 bases of the junction unmatched. The germline V gene has CDR1 SNHLY and CDR2 FYNNEI. CDR3 sequence: CASSVDRGLHGYTF. The CDR3 nucleotides are TGTGCCAGCAGTGTGGACAGGGGGCTCCATGGCTACACCTTC.

The chain has TRBV9 and TRBJ2-3; 7 nucleotides match TRBD2. V gave up 3 bases and J gave up 2 bases; unmatched junction bases: 15. Looked up from germline, CDR1 is SGDLS and CDR2 is YYNGEE. This CDR3 region has 18 residues. CDR3 protein: CASSAPFPREGSTDTQYF. The CDR3 nucleotides read TGTGCCAGCAGCGCCCCTTTCCCGAGGGAGGGTTCCACAGATACGCAGTATTTT.

The chain links TRBV15 to TRBJ1-3; D is unclear. Germline V lookup: CDR1 LNHNV, CDR2 YYDKDF (reference sequence). Deletions cut 3 bases from V and 0 bases from J, with 9 bases between. This CDR3 comprises 15 residues. In DNA form, the CDR3 reads TGTGCCACCAGCAGTCTGAGATTCTCTGGAAACACCATATATTTT. This gives the protein CATSSLRFSGNTIYF.

This clone occurred once. The rearrangement joins TRBV19 to TRBJ2-1, with 9 positions matching TRBD2. Germline V gene lookup returns CDR1 LNHDA and CDR2 SQIVND (reference sequence). The V segment lost 6 bases and the J segment 7 bases; nucleotides outside the gene matches: 7. This CDR3 region has 14 residues. DNA of the CDR3: TGTGCCAGTAGGGCGCGGGGGGGCCGGAATGAGCAGTTCTTC. This gives the protein CASRARGGRNEQFF.

The rearrangement uses TRBV5-1 and TRBJ1-2; D call uncertain. Germline V lookup: CDR1 SGHRS, CDR2 YFSETQ. The CDR3 loop spans 15 amino acids. The V gene lost 4 bases and the J gene lost 6 bases, with 19 bases spanning the gap. The CDR3 region has the DNA TGCGCCAGCAGCCAACGACAAGGAAGGTATAATGGCTACACCTTC. Its translation is CASSQRQGRYNGYTF. The full variable domain, with the rest looked up from reference TRBV5-1 and TRBJ1-2, is KAGVTQTPRYLIKTRGQQVTLSCSPISGHRSVSWYQQTPGQGLQFLFEYFSETQRNKGNFPGRFSGRQFSNSRSEMNVSTLELGDSALYLCASSQRQGRYNGYTFGSGTRLTVV.

This clone came up a few times. V and J are TRBV6-1 and TRBJ2-7; perhaps TRBD1 as D (8 bases). The CDR3 runs 15 residues. Trimming left V 6 bases short and J 3 bases short, with 18 bases between. Per the germline V gene, CDR1 is MNHNS and CDR2 is SASEGT. CDR3 sequence: CASREGGTGYYEQYF. The CDR3 nucleotides read TGTGCCAGCAGGGAGGGAGGGACAGGTTACTACGAGCAGTACTTC.

In its sample, this clone was seen once. This chain joins TRBV7-8 and TRBJ1-5; D is possibly TRBD1 (5 bases). V was cut by 5 bases and J by 4 bases, with 15 bases left in between. The CDR3 consists of 15 residues. Germline values: CDR1 SGHVS, CDR2 FQNEAQ. Written as DNA, the CDR3 is TGTGCCAGCAGCCCCCGTAGAAGGGGAAATCAGCCCCAGCATTTT. This sequence encodes CASSPRRRGNQPQHF.

The chain employs TRBV7-9 and TRBJ1-2, with 7 nucleotides matching TRBD1. CDR3 size: 15 residues. Germline V gene lookup returns CDR1 SEHNR and CDR2 FQNEAQ (reference sequence). Unmatched junction bases numbered 10, after V lost 4 bases and J lost 5 bases. The CDR3 protein is CASSSPRDSSYGYTF. CDR3 DNA: TGTGCCAGCAGCTCGCCTCGGGACAGCAGTTATGGCTACACCTTC.

V gene TRBV30 combines with J gene TRBJ1-2, with D possibly being TRBD1 (5 bases). V lost 0 bases to trimming and J lost 8 bases, with 13 bases between them. This CDR3 is built from 13 residues. CDR1 GTSNPN and CDR2 SVGIG come from the germline V gene (reference sequence). Written as DNA, the CDR3 is TGTGCCTGGAGTGTACGCGGGGGGACGGGCTACACCTTC. It yields the protein CAWSVRGGTGYTF.

The chain is built from TRBV19 and TRBJ2-1; tentatively, D is TRBD2 (5 bases). From germline, CDR1 is LNHDA and CDR2 SQIVND (reference sequence). This CDR3 has 14 amino acids. V lost 7 bases, J lost 10 bases, and 20 bases lay in between. CDR3 in amino acids: CASTSAAPTPEQFF. The DNA for the CDR3 is TGTGCCAGTACCTCAGCGGCCCCGACCCCGGAGCAGTTCTTC.

The V and J genes are TRBV23-1 and TRBJ2-3; 7 bases line up with TRBD2. TRBV23-1 is recorded as an ORF, its role being uncertain. Trimming took 0 bases from V and 0 from J; bases not matched to a gene: 9. This CDR3 contains 18 residues. The CDR3 nucleotides read TGCGCCAGCAGTCAATCAAGAGGCCTAGCGGATAGCACAGATACGCAGTATTTT. It codes for CASSQSRGLADSTDTQYF.

The chain is built from TRBV28 and TRBJ1-2; D is unresolved. CDR1 and CDR2 from the germline V gene are MDHEN and SYDVKM. The germline V and J ends were trimmed by 3 bases and 7 bases, with 21 bases remaining between them. The CDR3 covers 16 residues. The CDR3 nucleotides are TGTGCCAGCAGTTTGGCCGAGGGTTTGGTGAAGAGTGGCTACACCTTC. It codes for CASSLAEGLVKSGYTF.

This clone has only one observation. This sequence joins TRBV29-1 and TRBJ1-2; tentatively, D is TRBD1 (5 bases). V lost 4 bases, J lost 3 bases, and 12 bases lay in between. The germline V gene encodes CDR1 SQVTM and CDR2 ANQGSEA. This CDR3 has 13 amino acids. CDR3 in amino acids: CSVGGQGDYGYTF. CDR3 nucleotides: TGCAGCGTTGGAGGTCAGGGTGACTATGGCTACACCTTC.